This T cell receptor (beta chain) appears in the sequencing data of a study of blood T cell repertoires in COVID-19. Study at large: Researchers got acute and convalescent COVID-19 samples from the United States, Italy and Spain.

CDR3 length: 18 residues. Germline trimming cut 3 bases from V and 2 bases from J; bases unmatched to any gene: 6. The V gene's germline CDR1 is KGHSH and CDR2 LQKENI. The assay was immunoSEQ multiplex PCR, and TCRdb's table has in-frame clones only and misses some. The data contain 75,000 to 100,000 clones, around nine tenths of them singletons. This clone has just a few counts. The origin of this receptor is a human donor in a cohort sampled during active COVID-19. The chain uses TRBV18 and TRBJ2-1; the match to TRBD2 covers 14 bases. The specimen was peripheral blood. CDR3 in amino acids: CASSPPTSGRAPYNEQFF. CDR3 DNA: TGTGCCAGCTCACCCCCGACTAGCGGGAGGGCCCCCTACAATGAGCAGTTCTTC.